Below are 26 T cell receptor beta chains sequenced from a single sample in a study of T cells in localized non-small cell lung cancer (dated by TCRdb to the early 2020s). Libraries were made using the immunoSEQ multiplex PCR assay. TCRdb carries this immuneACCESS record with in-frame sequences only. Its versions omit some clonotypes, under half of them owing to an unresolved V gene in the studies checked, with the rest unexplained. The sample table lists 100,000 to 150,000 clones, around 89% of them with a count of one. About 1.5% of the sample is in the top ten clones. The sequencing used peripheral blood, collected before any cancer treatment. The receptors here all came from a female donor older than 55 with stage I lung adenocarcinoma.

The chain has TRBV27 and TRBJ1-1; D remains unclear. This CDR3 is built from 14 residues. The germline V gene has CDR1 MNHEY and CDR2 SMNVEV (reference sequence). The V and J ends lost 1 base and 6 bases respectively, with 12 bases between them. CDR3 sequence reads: CASSLFGREAEAFF. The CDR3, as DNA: TGTGCCAGCAGTTTATTCGGGCGGGAGGCTGAAGCTTTCTTT.

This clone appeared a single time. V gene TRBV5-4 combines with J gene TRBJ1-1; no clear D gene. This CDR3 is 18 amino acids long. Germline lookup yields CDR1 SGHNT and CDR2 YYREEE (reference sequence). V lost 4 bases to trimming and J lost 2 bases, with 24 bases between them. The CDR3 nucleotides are TGTGCCAGCAGCCCGTGGCTGACACTGAACTCCATAAACACTGAAGCTTTCTTT. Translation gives CASSPWLTLNSINTEAFF.

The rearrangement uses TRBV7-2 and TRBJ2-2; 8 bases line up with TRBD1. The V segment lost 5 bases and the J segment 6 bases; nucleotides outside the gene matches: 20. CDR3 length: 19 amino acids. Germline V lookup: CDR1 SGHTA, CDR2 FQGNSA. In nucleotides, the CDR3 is TGTGCCAGCAGCCCAGGACAGGGACTGGACGGGGGCATTTCCGGGGAGCTGTTTTTT. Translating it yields CASSPGQGLDGGISGELFF.

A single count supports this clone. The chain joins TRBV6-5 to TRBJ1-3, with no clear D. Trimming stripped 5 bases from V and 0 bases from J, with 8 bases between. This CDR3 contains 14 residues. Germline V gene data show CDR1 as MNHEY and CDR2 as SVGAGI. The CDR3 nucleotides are TGTGCCAGCAGTCCGGACGACTCTGGAAACACCATATATTTT. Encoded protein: CASSPDDSGNTIYF.

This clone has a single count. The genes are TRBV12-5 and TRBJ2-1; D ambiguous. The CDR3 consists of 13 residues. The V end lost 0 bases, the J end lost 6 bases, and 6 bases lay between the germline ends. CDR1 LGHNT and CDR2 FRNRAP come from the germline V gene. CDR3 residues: CASGLVPSNEQFF. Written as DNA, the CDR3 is TGTGCTAGTGGTTTGGTTCCCTCCAATGAGCAGTTCTTC.

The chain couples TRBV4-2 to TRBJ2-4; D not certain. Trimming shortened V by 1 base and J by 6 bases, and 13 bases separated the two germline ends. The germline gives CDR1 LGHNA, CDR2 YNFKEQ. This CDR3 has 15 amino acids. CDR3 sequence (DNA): TGTGCCAGCAGCCAAGTTGGCCCAACGGGAAACATTCAGTACTTC. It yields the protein CASSQVGPTGNIQYF.

Here the CDR3 reads CASSSRDRRSTEAFF. CDR3 DNA: TGTGCCAGTAGCAGCCGGGACAGGAGGTCCACTGAAGCTTTCTTT. The chain carries TRBV19 and TRBJ1-1; 8 nucleotides line up with TRBD1. The germline CDR1 and CDR2 sequences are LNHDA and SQIVND (reference sequence). This CDR3 has 15 amino acids. Losses at the gene ends were 6 bases for V and 4 bases for J; bases not matched to a gene: 10.

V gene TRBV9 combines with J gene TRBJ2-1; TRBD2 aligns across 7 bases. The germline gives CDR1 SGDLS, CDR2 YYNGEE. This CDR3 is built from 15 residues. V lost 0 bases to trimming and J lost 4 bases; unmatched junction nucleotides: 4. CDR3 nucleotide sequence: TGTGCCAGCAGCGTAGCGGGAGGCTCTTACAATGAGCAGTTCTTC. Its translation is CASSVAGGSYNEQFF.

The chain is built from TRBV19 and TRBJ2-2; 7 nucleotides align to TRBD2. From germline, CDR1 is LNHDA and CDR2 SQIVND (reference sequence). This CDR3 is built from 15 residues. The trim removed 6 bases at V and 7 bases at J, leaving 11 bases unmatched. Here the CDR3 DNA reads TGTGCCAGTAGAGGTTGGGGAGGGAAGGTCGGGGAGCTGTTTTTT. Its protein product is CASRGWGGKVGELFF. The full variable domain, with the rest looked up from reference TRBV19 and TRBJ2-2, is DGGITQSPKYLFRKEGQNVTLSCEQNLNHDAMYWYRQDPGQGLRLIYYSQIVNDFQKGDIAEGYSVSREKKESFPLTVTSAQKNPTAFYLCASRGWGGKVGELFFGEGSRLTVL.

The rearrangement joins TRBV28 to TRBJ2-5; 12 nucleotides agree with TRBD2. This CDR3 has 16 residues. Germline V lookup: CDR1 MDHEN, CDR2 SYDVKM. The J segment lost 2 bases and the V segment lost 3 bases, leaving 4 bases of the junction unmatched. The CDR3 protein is CASSLWTSGAQETQYF. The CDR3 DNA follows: TGTGCCAGCAGTTTGTGGACTAGCGGGGCTCAAGAGACCCAGTACTTC.

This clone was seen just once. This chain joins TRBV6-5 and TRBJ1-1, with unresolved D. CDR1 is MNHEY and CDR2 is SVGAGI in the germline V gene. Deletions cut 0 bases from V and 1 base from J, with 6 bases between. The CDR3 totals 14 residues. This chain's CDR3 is CASSYSGENTEAFF. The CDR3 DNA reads TGTGCCAGCAGTTACTCGGGAGAGAACACTGAAGCTTTCTTT.

CDR3 in DNA: TGCAGTTTTGGCCAAGAGACCCAGTACTTC. It is translated as CSFGQETQYF. The chain has TRBV20-1 and TRBJ2-5; D not certain. V shed 8 bases and J shed 1 base, with 5 bases lying between them. CDR3 length: 10 amino acids. The germline V gene has CDR1 DFQATT and CDR2 SNEGSKA (reference sequence).

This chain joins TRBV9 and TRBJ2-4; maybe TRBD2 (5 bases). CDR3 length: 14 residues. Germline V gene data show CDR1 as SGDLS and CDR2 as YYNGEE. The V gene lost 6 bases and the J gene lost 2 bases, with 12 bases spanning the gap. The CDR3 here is CASTVSGSKNIQYF. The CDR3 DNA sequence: TGTGCCAGCACCGTGAGCGGCTCCAAAAACATTCAGTACTTC.

CDR3 in DNA: TGTGCTAGTGGACTCGAATGGGGTCCAGATACGCAGTATTTT. It yields the protein CASGLEWGPDTQYF. This chain uses TRBV12-5 with TRBJ2-3, with D unclear. The CDR3 covers 14 residues. Germline V CDR1 and CDR2: LGHNT, FRNRAP. The germline V and J ends were trimmed by 6 bases and 4 bases, with 14 bases remaining between them.

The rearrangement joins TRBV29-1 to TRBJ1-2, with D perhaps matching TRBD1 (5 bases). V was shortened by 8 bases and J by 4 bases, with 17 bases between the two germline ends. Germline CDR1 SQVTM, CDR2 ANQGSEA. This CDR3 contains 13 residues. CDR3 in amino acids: CSSGPQGSYGYTF. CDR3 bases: TGCAGCTCCGGCCCTCAGGGCTCCTATGGCTACACCTTC.

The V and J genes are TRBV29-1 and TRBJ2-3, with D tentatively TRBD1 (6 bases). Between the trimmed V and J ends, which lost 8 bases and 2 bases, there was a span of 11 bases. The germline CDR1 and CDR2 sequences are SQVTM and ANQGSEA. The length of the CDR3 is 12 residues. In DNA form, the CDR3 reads TGCAGCTCAGGGGTGGACACAGATACGCAGTATTTT. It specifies CSSGVDTDTQYF.

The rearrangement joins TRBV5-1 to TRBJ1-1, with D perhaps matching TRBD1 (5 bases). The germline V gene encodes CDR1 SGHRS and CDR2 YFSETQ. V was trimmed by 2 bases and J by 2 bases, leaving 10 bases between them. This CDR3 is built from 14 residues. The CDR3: CASSFRDPNTEAFF. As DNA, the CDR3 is TGCGCCAGCAGCTTCCGGGACCCTAACACTGAAGCTTTCTTT.

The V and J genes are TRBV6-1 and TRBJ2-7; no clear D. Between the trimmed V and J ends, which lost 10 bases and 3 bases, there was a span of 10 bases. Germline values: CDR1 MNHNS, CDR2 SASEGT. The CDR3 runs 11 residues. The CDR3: CATQIYYEQYF. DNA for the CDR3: TGTGCCACCCAAATCTACTACGAGCAGTACTTC.

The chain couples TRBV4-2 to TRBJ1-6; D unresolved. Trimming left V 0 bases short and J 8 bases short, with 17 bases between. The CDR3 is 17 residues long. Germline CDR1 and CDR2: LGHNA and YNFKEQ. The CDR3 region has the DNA TGTGCCAGCAGCCAAGAAGTAGGCTCGATACCACATTCACCCCTCCACTTT. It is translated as CASSQEVGSIPHSPLHF.

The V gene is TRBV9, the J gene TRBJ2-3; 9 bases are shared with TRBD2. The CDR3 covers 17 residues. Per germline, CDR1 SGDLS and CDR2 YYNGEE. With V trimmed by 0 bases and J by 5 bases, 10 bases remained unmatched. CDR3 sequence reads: CASSVGGSGSRGDTQYF. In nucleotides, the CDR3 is TGTGCCAGCAGCGTAGGTGGTAGCGGGAGCCGGGGAGATACGCAGTATTTT. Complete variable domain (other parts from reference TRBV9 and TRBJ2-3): DSGVTQTPKHLITATGQRVTLRCSPRSGDLSVYWYQQSLDQGLQFLIQYYNGEERAKGNILERFSAQQFPDLHSELNLSSLELGDSALYFCASSVGGSGSRGDTQYFGPGTRLTVL.

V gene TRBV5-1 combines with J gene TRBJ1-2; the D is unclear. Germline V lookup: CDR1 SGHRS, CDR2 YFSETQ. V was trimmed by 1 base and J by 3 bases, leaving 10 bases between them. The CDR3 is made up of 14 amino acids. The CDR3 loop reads CASSLSRDYYGYTF. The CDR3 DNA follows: TGCGCCAGCAGCTTGTCCCGGGATTACTATGGCTACACCTTC.

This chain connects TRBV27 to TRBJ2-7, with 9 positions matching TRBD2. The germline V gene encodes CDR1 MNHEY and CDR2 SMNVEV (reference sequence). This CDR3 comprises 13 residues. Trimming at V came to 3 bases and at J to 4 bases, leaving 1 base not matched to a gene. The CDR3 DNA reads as TGTGCCAGCAGTTTGCGGGGGGGATACGAGCAGTACTTC. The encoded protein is CASSLRGGYEQYF.

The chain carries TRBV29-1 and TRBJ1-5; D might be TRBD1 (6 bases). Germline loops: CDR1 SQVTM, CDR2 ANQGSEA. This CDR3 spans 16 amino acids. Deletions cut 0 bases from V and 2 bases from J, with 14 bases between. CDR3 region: CSVEEGGRSGNQPQHF. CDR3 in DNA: TGCAGCGTTGAAGAAGGGGGGAGGTCGGGCAATCAGCCCCAGCATTTT.

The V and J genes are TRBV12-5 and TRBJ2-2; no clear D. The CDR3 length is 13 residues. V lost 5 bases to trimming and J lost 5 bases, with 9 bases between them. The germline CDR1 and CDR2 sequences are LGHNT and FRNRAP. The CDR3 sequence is CASGMGGTGELFF. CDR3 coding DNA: TGTGCTAGTGGTATGGGTGGGACCGGGGAGCTGTTTTTT.

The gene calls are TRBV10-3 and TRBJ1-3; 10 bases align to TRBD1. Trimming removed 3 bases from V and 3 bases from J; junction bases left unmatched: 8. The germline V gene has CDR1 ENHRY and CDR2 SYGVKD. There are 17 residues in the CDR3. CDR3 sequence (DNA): TGTGCCATCAGTGACCCGGGACAGGGGCAAGGTGGAAACACCATATATTTT. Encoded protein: CAISDPGQGQGGNTIYF.

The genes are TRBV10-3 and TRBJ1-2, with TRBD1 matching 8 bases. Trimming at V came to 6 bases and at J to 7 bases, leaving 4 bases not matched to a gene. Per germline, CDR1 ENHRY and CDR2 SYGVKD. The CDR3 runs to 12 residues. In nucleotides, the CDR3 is TGTGCCATCAGCGGACAGGGAAGTGGCTACACCTTC. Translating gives CAISGQGSGYTF.